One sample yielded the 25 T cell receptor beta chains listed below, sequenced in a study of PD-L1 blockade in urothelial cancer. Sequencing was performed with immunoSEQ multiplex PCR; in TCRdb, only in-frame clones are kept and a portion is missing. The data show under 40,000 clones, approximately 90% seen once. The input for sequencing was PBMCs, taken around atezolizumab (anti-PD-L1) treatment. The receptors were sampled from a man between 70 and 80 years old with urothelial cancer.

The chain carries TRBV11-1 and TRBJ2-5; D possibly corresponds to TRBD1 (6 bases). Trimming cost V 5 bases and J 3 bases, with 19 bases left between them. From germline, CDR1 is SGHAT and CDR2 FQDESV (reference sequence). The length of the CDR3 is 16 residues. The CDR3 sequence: CASSGQETGPKETQYF. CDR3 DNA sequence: TGTGCCAGCAGCGGTCAGGAGACAGGTCCGAAAGAGACCCAGTACTTC.

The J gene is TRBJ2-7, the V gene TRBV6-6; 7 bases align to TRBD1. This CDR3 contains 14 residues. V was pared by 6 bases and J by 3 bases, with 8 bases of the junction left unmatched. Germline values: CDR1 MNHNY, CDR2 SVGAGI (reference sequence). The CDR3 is CASRPYRGLYEQYF. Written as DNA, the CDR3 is TGTGCCAGCAGGCCATACAGGGGCCTCTACGAGCAGTACTTC.

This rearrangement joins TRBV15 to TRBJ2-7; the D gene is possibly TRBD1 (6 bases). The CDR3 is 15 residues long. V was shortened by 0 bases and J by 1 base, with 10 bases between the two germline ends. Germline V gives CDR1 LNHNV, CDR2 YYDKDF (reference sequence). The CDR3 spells CATSRDRGRSYEQYF. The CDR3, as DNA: TGTGCCACCAGCAGAGACAGGGGTAGATCCTACGAGCAGTACTTC.

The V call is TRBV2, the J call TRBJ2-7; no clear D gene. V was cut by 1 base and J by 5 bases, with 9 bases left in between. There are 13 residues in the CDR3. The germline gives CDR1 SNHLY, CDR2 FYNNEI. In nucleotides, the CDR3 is TGTGCCAGCAGTGAAGTAAATGGCCACGAGCAGTACTTC. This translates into CASSEVNGHEQYF.

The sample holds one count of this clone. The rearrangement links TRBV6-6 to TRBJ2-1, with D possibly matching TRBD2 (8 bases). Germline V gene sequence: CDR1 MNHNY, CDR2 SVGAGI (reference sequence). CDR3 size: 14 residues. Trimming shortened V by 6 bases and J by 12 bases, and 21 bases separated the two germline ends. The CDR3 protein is CASSSGTRGPWQFF. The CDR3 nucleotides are TGTGCCAGCAGCTCCGGGACTAGGGGGCCCTGGCAGTTCTTC.

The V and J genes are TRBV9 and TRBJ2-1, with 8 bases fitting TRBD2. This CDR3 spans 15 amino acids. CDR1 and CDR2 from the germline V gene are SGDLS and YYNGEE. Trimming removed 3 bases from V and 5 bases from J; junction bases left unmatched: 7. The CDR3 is CASSAFWREDNEQFF. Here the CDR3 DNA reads TGTGCCAGCAGCGCGTTCTGGCGGGAGGACAATGAGCAGTTCTTC.

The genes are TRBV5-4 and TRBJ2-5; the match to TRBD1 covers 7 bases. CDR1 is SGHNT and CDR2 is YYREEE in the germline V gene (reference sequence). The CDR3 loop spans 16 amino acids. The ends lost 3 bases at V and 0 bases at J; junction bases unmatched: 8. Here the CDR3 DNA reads TGTGCCAGCAGCTCCAAGACAGGGTCGTACCAAGAGACCCAGTACTTC. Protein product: CASSSKTGSYQETQYF.

CDR3 in amino acids: CASSPVGNTGELFF. The CDR3 nucleotides read TGTGCCAGTAGTCCGGTCGGGAACACCGGGGAGCTGTTTTTT. The rearrangement joins TRBV19 to TRBJ2-2; D remains unclear. The V and J ends lost 5 bases and 1 base respectively, with 8 bases between them. This CDR3 is 14 amino acids long. Germline assignment: CDR1 LNHDA and CDR2 SQIVND (reference sequence).

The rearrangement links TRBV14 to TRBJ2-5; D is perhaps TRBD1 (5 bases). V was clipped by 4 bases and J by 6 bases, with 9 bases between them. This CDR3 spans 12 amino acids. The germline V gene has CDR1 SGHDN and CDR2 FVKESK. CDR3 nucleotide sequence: TGTGCCAGCAGCCCTGACAGAAAGACCCAGTACTTC. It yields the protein CASSPDRKTQYF.

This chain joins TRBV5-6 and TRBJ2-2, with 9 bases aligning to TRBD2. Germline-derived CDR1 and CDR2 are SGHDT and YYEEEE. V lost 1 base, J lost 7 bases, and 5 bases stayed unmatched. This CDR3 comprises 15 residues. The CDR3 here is CASSLIAGVGGELFF. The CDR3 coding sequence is TGTGCCAGCAGCTTGATAGCGGGAGTCGGCGGGGAGCTGTTTTTT.

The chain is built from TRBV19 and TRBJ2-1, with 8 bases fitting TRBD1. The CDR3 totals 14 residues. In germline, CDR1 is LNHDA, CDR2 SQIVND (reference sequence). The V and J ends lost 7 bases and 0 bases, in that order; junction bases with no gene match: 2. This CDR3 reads CASKTGGSYNEQFF. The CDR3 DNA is TGTGCCAGTAAAACAGGGGGCTCCTACAATGAGCAGTTCTTC.

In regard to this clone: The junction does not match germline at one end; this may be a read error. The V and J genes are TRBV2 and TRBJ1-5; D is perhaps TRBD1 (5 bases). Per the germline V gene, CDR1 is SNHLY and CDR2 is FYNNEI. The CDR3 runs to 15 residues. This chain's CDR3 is CAGSESRASNQPQHF. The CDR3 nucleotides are TGTGCCGGCAGTGAGAGCAGGGCTAGCAATCAGCCCCAGCATTTT.

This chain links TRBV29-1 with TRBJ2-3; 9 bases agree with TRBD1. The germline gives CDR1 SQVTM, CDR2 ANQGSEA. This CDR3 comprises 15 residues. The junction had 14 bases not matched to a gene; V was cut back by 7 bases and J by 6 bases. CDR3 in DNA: TGCAGCGCTGCCCCGGCGGCCGGGACAGGGGATACGCAGTATTTT. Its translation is CSAAPAAGTGDTQYF.

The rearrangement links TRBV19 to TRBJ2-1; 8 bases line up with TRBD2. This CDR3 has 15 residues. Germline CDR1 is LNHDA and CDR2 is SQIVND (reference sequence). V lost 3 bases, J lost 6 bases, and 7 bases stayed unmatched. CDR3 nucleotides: TGTGCCAGTAGTATTCCGGGACTAGTAGCCAATGAGCAGTTCTTC. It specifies CASSIPGLVANEQFF.

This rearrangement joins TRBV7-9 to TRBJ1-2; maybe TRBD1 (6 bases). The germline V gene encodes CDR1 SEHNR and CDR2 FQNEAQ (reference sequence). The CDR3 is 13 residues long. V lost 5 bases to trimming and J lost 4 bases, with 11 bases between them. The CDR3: CASSVTGFYGYTF. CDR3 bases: TGTGCCAGCAGCGTCACAGGGTTCTATGGCTACACCTTC.

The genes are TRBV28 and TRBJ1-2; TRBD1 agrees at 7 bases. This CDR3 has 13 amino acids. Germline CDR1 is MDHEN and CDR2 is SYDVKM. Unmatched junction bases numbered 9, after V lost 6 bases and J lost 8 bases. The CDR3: CASRVGGSRGYTF. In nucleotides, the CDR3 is TGTGCCAGCAGAGTAGGGGGCTCGCGAGGCTACACCTTC.

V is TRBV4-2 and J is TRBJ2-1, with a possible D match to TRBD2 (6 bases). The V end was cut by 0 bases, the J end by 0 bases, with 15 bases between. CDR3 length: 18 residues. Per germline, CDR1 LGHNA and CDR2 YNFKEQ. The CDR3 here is CASSQDEGLASSYNEQFF. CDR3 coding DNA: TGTGCCAGCAGCCAAGACGAGGGACTGGCGAGCTCCTACAATGAGCAGTTCTTC.

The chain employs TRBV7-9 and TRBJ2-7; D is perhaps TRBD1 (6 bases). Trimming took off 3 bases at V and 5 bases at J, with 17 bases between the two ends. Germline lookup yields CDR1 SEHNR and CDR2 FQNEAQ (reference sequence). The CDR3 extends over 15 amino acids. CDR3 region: CASSFGMTGPNEQYF. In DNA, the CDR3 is TGTGCCAGCAGCTTCGGTATGACAGGTCCCAACGAGCAGTACTTC.

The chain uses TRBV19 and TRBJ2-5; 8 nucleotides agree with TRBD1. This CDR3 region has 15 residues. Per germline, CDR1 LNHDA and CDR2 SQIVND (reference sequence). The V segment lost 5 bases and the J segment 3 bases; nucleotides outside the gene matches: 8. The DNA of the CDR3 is TGTGCCAGTAGTTCCGGGACAGGCCCAAAAGAGACCCAGTACTTC. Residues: CASSSGTGPKETQYF.

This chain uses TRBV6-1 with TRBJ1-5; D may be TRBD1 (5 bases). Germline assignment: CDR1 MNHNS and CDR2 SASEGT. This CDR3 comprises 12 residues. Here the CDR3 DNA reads TGTGCTTCGGGACTCCCCAATCAGCCCCAGCATTTT. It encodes CASGLPNQPQHF.

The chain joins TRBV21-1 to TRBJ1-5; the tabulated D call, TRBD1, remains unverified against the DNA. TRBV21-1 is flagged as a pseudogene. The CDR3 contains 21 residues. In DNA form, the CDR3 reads TGTGCCAGCAGCCTCAAAAACTCGGGACAGGGAAGCGGGCTTTCGTATCAGCCCCAGCATTTT. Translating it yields CASSLKNSGQGSGLSYQPQHF.

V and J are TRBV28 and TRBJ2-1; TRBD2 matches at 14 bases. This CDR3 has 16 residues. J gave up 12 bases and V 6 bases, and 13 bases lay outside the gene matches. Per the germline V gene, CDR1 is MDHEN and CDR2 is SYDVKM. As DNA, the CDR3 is TGTGCCAGCAGGCGTCGACTAGCGGGAGGGACCGAGGGGCAGTTCTTC. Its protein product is CASRRRLAGGTEGQFF.

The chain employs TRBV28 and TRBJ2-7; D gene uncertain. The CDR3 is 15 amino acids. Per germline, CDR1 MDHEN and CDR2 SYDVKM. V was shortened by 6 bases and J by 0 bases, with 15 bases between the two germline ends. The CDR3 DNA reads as TGTGCCAGCAGACAATTGGCCGGGTCCTCCTACGAGCAGTACTTC. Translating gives CASRQLAGSSYEQYF.

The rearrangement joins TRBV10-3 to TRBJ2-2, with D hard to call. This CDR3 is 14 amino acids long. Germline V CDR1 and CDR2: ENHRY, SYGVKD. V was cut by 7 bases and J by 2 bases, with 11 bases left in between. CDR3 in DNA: TGTGCCATCAAGAGCCTCACTAACACCGGGGAGCTGTTTTTT. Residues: CAIKSLTNTGELFF.

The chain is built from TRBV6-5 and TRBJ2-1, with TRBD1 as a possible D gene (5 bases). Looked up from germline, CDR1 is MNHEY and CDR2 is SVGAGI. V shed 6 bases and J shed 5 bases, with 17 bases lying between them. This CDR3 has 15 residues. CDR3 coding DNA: TGTGCCAGCAGCCCCCCCGCAGGGCGAAACAATGAGCAGTTCTTC. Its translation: CASSPPAGRNNEQFF.